This TCR beta chain was documented in a study of cytomegalovirus exposure and HLA in healthy donors. Broader study findings: Within an earlier analysis, most TCR beta V segments proved productive either about 90% or about 30% of the time.

The PCR made use of 60 Vbeta and 13 Jbeta primers. Repertoires were generated with immunoSEQ multiplex PCR, while TCRdb's copy carries only in-frame clones and drops some. The sample has 110,000 to 150,000 clones, about 80% seen once; the top ten hold approximately 2%. With regard to this clone: The antigen remains unidentified.

The CDR3 length is 16 residues. V was pared by 4 bases and J by 3 bases, with 5 bases of the junction left unmatched. Germline-derived CDR1 and CDR2 are LNHDA and SQIVND (reference sequence). Sequenced sample: PBMCs. This receptor was identified in a man aged 25-45 years in good health and CMV-seronegative. This chain joins TRBV19 and TRBJ2-3; 12 bases line up with TRBD2. CDR3 bases: TGTGCCAGTAGTACCCGACTAGCGGGGGCGACAGATACGCAGTATTTT. Amino acids: CASSTRLAGATDTQYF.